This TCR beta chain was observed in a study of T cell changes during pregnancy in multiple sclerosis. The data were produced by immunoSEQ multiplex PCR, yet TCRdb's version contains in-frame clones alone and is incomplete. This table has fewer than 45,000 clones, 88% appearing once. This CDR3 has 14 amino acids. Germline lookup yields CDR1 MNHNY and CDR2 SVGAGI (reference sequence). Trimming left V 6 bases short and J 2 bases short, with 14 bases between. This TCR derives from a female donor in good health, enrolled as a control in a pregnancy study. V is TRBV6-6 and J is TRBJ2-7, with a weak D call TRBD2 (6 bases). This specimen was CD8+ T cells from peripheral blood mononuclear cells, taken after pregnancy. The CDR3 loop reads CASSPGGLTYEQYF. CDR3 bases: TGTGCCAGCAGCCCCGGGGGTTTAACCTACGAGCAGTACTTC.